Described below is a single T cell receptor beta chain sequence and its context. Healthy Caucasians made up all donors. This sample is drawn from a study of identical twins. From the 5' RACE reads, TCRdb called clonotypes with MiXCR, one entry per CDR3 protein. The table lists approximately 470,000 distinct CDR3 sequences, about 14% of them singletons. Another study also made use of these data, one on yellow fever vaccine responses in identical twins.

The sample was CD4+ T cells sorted from blood. This TCR came from a young woman in good health.

The CDR3 coding sequence is TGTGCCAGCGTACGACAGGGGCTTGCAACTAATGAAAAACTGTTTTTT. Residues: CASVRQGLATNEKLFF. This chain joins TRBV2 and TRBJ1-4; 8 bases agree with TRBD1. Germline CDR1 SNHLY, CDR2 FYNNEI. The V segment lost 8 bases and the J segment 0 bases; nucleotides outside the gene matches: 8. This CDR3 contains 16 residues. Combining the CDR3 with reference TRBV2 and TRBJ1-4 gives the whole variable domain EPEVTQTPSHQVTQMGQEVILRCVPISNHLYFYWYRQILGQKVEFLVSFYNNEISEKSEIFDDQFSVERPDGSNFTLKIRSTKLEDSAMYFCASVRQGLATNEKLFFGSGTQLSVL.